The following is a T cell receptor (beta chain) sequence with its context. A single base separates this from a much larger clone, so it may be a read error. This record belongs to a study of T cells in Graves' hyperthyroidism and ophthalmopathy. Researchers amplified the TCR beta CDR3 regions from RNA transcripts. The study used the HTBI primer set for a first-round RT-PCR of the TCR CDR3. Each CDR3 protein gets one entry after TCRdb re-called the multiplex PCR reads with MiXCR. The sample carries 340,000 or so distinct CDR3 sequences, roughly 21% recorded once. J lost 10 bases, V lost 6 bases, and 17 bases had no gene match. Germline assignment: CDR1 MNHEY and CDR2 SMNVEV (reference sequence). CDR3 size: 17 residues.

This sequence originates from a woman between 50 and 59 years old with Graves' hyperthyroidism. The material sequenced was blood. The chain uses TRBV27 and TRBJ1-6; TRBD1 matches at 8 bases. The CDR3 nucleotides are TGTGCCAGCAGCCAACCCCAGGAACAGGGGGTAGGGTCACCCCTCCACTTT. It translates to CASSQPQEQGVGSPLHF.